A single sample is the source of the 25 T cell receptor beta chains below, sequenced in a study of response to subunit inactivated influenza vaccine. TCRdb reprocessed the RT-PCR reads via MiXCR and lists one record per CDR3 protein. Of around 570,000 distinct CDR3 sequences listed, approximately 7.1% are singletons. The material was PBMCs from blood, obtained roughly 24 months after vaccination. The receptors shown here come from a man aged 50-75 years who received an inactivated influenza vaccine.

On this clonotype itself: At one end, the junction sequence differs from germline, possibly due to a read error. The chain links TRBV3-1 to TRBJ2-3, with D possibly TRBD1 on 5 matching bases. Germline V gives CDR1 LGHDT, CDR2 YNNKEL (reference sequence). The CDR3 has 15 amino acids. The CDR3 loop is CASRQGQGWGDTQYF. Here the CDR3 DNA reads TGTGCCAGCAGACAAGGGCAGGGCTGGGGCGATACGCAGTATTTT.

This clonotype was observed a few times. The chain combines TRBV4-1 with TRBJ2-7; 8 bases align to TRBD1. J lost 5 bases, V lost 1 base, and 4 bases had no gene match. There are 14 residues in the CDR3. Germline V lookup: CDR1 MGHRA, CDR2 YSYEKL. CDR3 region: CASSQGQGPDEQYF. The CDR3 nucleotides are TGCGCCAGCAGCCAAGGACAGGGGCCCGACGAGCAGTACTTC.

The chain recombines TRBV20-1 with TRBJ2-5; D is perhaps TRBD1 (7 bases). The ends were cut back, 5 bases at V and 5 bases at J, with 12 bases in the middle. Looked up from germline, CDR1 is DFQATT and CDR2 is SNEGSKA (reference sequence). The CDR3 is 12 amino acids. DNA of the CDR3: TGCAGTGCTCGGAGGGACAGTGAGACCCAGTACTTC. This codes for CSARRDSETQYF.

The chain combines TRBV20-1 with TRBJ2-1; TRBD2 aligns across 13 bases. Germline loops: CDR1 DFQATT, CDR2 SNEGSKA (reference sequence). This CDR3 is 14 amino acids long. V lost 5 bases, J lost 6 bases, and 4 bases stayed unmatched. The CDR3 sequence is CSAVLAGGPNEQFF. The CDR3 nucleotides are TGCAGTGCTGTACTAGCGGGGGGGCCCAATGAGCAGTTCTTC.

This clonotype was counted a few times. The V and J genes are TRBV5-1 and TRBJ1-1; unclear D gene. Trimming pared 5 bases from V and 4 bases from J, leaving 12 bases between. The CDR3 totals 13 residues. Germline V gives CDR1 SGHRS, CDR2 YFSETQ. For the CDR3, the DNA is TGCGCCAGCAGTGGCCTGTTGAGCACTGAAGCTTTCTTT. It codes for CASSGLLSTEAFF.

In this sample, this clonotype turned up a few times. This chain's CDR3 is CSKREGAKDTQYF. Here the CDR3 DNA reads TGCAGCAAGAGGGAGGGGGCGAAAGATACGCAGTATTTT. V usage is TRBV29-1 and J usage is TRBJ2-3; D tentatively reads TRBD1 or TRBD2 (7 bases each). The V end lost 8 bases, the J end lost 5 bases, and 17 bases lay between the germline ends. Germline values: CDR1 SQVTM, CDR2 ANQGSEA. CDR3 length: 13 residues.

The chain uses TRBV5-1 and TRBJ1-1; 10 nucleotides align to TRBD1. CDR3 length: 15 amino acids. Germline CDR1 reads SGHRS; CDR2 reads YFSETQ. V lost 2 bases and J lost 5; bases outside the gene matches: 6. The CDR3 region has the DNA TGCGCCAGCAGCTTTTTCCGGGACAGGGGTACTGAAGCTTTCTTT. This sequence encodes CASSFFRDRGTEAFF. The variable domain in full, with the rest retrieved from reference TRBV5-1 and TRBJ1-1, is KAGVTQTPRYLIKTRGQQVTLSCSPISGHRSVSWYQQTPGQGLQFLFEYFSETQRNKGNFPGRFSGRQFSNSRSEMNVSTLELGDSALYLCASSFFRDRGTEAFFGQGTRLTVV.

Here the CDR3 DNA reads TGTGCCAGCTTGAAACAGGGGGGCTACAATGAGCAGTTCTTC. It translates to CASLKQGGYNEQFF. The V and J genes are TRBV7-2 and TRBJ2-1, with TRBD1 matching over 8 bases. The length of the CDR3 is 14 residues. Unmatched junction bases numbered 6, after V lost 8 bases and J lost 3 bases. In germline, CDR1 is SGHTA, CDR2 FQGNSA. The full variable domain, rest sourced from reference TRBV7-2 and TRBJ2-1, is GAGVSQSPSNKVTEKGKDVELRCDPISGHTALYWYRQSLGQGLEFLIYFQGNSAPDKSGLPSDRFSAERTGGSVSTLTIQRTQQEDSAVYLCASLKQGGYNEQFFGPGTRLTVL.

This clonotype was seen a few times. CDR3 loop: CASTYKPGGTDTQYF. CDR3 nucleotide sequence: TGTGCCAGCACTTATAAACCAGGGGGCACAGATACGCAGTATTTT. This chain joins TRBV6-2 or TRBV6-3 and TRBJ2-3, with D perhaps matching TRBD1 (6 bases). V lost 7 bases to trimming and J lost 1 base, with 15 bases between them. This CDR3 is built from 15 residues. Germline CDR1 reads MNHEY; CDR2 reads SVGEGT.

The table lists this clonotype with a few counts. The chain is built from TRBV12-3 or TRBV12-4 and TRBJ2-7; the D gene is possibly TRBD2 (6 bases). V was cut by 4 bases and J by 3 bases, with 16 bases left in between. The CDR3 loop spans 15 amino acids. The DNA for the CDR3 is TGTGCCAGCAGTTCCGCGGCGGGGTTGGGCTACGAGCAGTACTTC. Residues: CASSSAAGLGYEQYF.

This clonotype was recorded at least ten times. V is TRBV20-1 and J is TRBJ2-3; D assignment may be TRBD1 or TRBD2 (6 bases each). This CDR3 is 14 amino acids long. Trimming left V 6 bases short and J 3 bases short, with 16 bases between. Germline CDR1 and CDR2: DFQATT and SNEGSKA (reference sequence). In DNA, the CDR3 is TGCAGTGCCAGCGGGCAGGGGAGGACAGATACGCAGTATTTT. The encoded protein is CSASGQGRTDTQYF.

The chain combines TRBV12-3 or TRBV12-4 with TRBJ2-2, with a possible D match to TRBD1 (5 bases). The CDR3 has 15 amino acids. With 6 bases removed from V and 4 bases from J, the gap between germline ends came to 15 bases. The DNA for the CDR3 is TGTGCCAGCAGCCCTCGACAGTCATCCACCGGGGAGCTGTTTTTT. The encoded protein is CASSPRQSSTGELFF.

This chain connects TRBV12-3 or TRBV12-4 to TRBJ2-1, with no clear D. The CDR3 length is 13 residues. The V and J ends lost 7 bases and 8 bases respectively, with 15 bases between them. This CDR3 is CASTFLRGYEQFF. The CDR3 DNA sequence: TGTGCCAGCACCTTTTTAAGAGGTTATGAGCAGTTCTTC.

This clonotype was found many times. The chain has TRBV18 and TRBJ2-2, with D possibly TRBD1 on 5 matching bases. Germline assignment: CDR1 KGHSH and CDR2 LQKENI. The CDR3 runs 17 residues. The germline V and J ends were trimmed by 3 bases and 0 bases, with 14 bases remaining between them. The CDR3 bases are TGTGCCAGCTCACCCCCTAGTGGGGCACCGAACACCGGGGAGCTGTTTTTT. The encoded protein is CASSPPSGAPNTGELFF.

There are a few counts of this clonotype. A read error may account for a junction end that differs from germline. This chain connects TRBV20-1 to TRBJ2-7, with TRBD2 identical over 9 bases. The CDR3 sequence is 14 residues long. CDR1 and CDR2 (germline): DFQATT, SNEGSKA (reference sequence). The CDR3 nucleotides are TGCAGTGTTAGACGGCGGGAGGGCCTTCCCGAGCAGTACTTC. Protein sequence: CSVRRREGLPEQYF.

This clonotype was detected a few times. The CDR3 DNA reads TGCGCCAGCAGCCAACCGGACAGGGGGAAGCCCTATGGCTACACCTTC. It yields the protein CASSQPDRGKPYGYTF. The rearrangement links TRBV4-1 to TRBJ1-2, with TRBD1 matching over 10 bases. Germline V CDR1 and CDR2: MGHRA, YSYEKL. Trimming took 2 bases from V and 4 from J; bases not matched to a gene: 7. The CDR3 is 16 residues long.

This clonotype was counted only a few times. CDR3 sequence (DNA): TGTGCCATCAAATCGGGACCCAGCACCGGGGAGCTGTTTTTT. It yields the protein CAIKSGPSTGELFF. The gene calls are TRBV10-3 and TRBJ2-2; TRBD1 or TRBD2 may be the D gene (5 bases each). Germline V lookup: CDR1 ENHRY, CDR2 SYGVKD. The ends were cut back, 7 bases at V and 4 bases at J, with 13 bases in the middle. There are 14 residues in the CDR3.

This clonotype was detected ten times or more. CDR3 DNA sequence: TGTGCCAGCAGCTCCCAGGGGGGGAGCTCTAGCGGGAGCGGTGAGCAGTACTTC. Amino acid sequence: CASSSQGGSSSGSGEQYF. The chain links TRBV7-8 to TRBJ2-7, with TRBD2 matching 10 bases. Germline-derived CDR1 and CDR2 are SGHVS and FQNEAQ. The CDR3 totals 18 residues. V was clipped by 4 bases and J by 7 bases; unmatched bases: 19.

The chain is built from TRBV6-5 and TRBJ1-4, with no clear D. V lost 2 bases, J lost 8 bases, and 9 bases lay in between. The CDR3 spans 13 residues. The germline V gene encodes CDR1 MNHEY and CDR2 SVGAGI. In DNA, the CDR3 is TGTGCCAGCAGTTACGGAGTGGGGGAAAAACTGTTTTTT. This sequence encodes CASSYGVGEKLFF.

This clonotype was seen many times. The chain uses TRBV28 and TRBJ2-7; 9 bases line up with TRBD1. CDR1 and CDR2 from the germline V gene are MDHEN and SYDVKM. V was pared by 2 bases and J by 3 bases, with 5 bases of the junction left unmatched. The CDR3 runs 15 residues. DNA of the CDR3: TGTGCCAGCAGTTTAGGGGACAGGGAGGTCTACGAGCAGTACTTC. Translated: CASSLGDREVYEQYF.

The chain has TRBV19 and TRBJ1-5; 8 positions match TRBD1. CDR3 length equals 15 residues. CDR1 is LNHDA and CDR2 is SQIVND in the germline V gene (reference sequence). V lost 7 bases and J lost 1; bases outside the gene matches: 6. CDR3 nucleotides: TGTGCCAGTACCCGACAGGGGCTGAGCAATCAGCCCCAGCATTTT. Protein product: CASTRQGLSNQPQHF.

This rearrangement joins TRBV20-1 to TRBJ1-1; D is uncertain. Trimming removed 3 bases at V and 4 bases at J, with 12 bases between. There are 13 residues in the CDR3. Germline V gene data show CDR1 as DFQATT and CDR2 as SNEGSKA (reference sequence). DNA for the CDR3: TGCAGTGCTAGTAAGGCAGGTCGCACTGAAGCTTTCTTT. It codes for CSASKAGRTEAFF.

This clonotype was counted only a few times. The chain recombines TRBV2 with TRBJ2-5; D possibly corresponds to TRBD2 (5 bases). The germline CDR1 and CDR2 sequences are SNHLY and FYNNEI. The CDR3 contains 14 residues. V was trimmed by 0 bases and J by 2 bases, leaving 7 bases between them. The CDR3 DNA sequence: TGTGCCAGCAGTGAAGCGAGGGTGCAAGAGACCCAGTACTTC. It translates to CASSEARVQETQYF.

This clonotype was counted between two and nine times. The chain links TRBV11-1 to TRBJ2-4, with D hard to call. This CDR3 has 18 amino acids. Germline V gene lookup returns CDR1 SGHAT and CDR2 FQDESV (reference sequence). Trimming pared 5 bases from V and 0 bases from J, leaving 20 bases between. The CDR3 coding sequence is TGTGCCAGCAGCACAAACAGAGGTACCCTTCTAGCCAAAAACATTCAGTACTTC. Translating it yields CASSTNRGTLLAKNIQYF.

The gene calls are TRBV12-3 or TRBV12-4 and TRBJ2-3; 12 bases agree with TRBD2. V lost 4 bases, J lost 2 bases, and 10 bases stayed unmatched. The CDR3 loop spans 18 amino acids. CDR3 DNA: TGTGCCAGCAGTTGGTCGGCTAGCGGGAGGGCCCCCACAGATACGCAGTATTTT. Protein sequence: CASSWSASGRAPTDTQYF.